This TCR beta chain comes out of a study of cytomegalovirus exposure and HLA in healthy donors. Study-level findings and limits: According to the study, roughly 180 TCR beta chains were cytomegalovirus-associated.

With regard to this clone: The antigen is undetermined.

The CDR3 is 16 amino acids. V lost 1 base and J lost 4; bases outside the gene matches: 6. Germline V gives CDR1 KGHSH, CDR2 LQKENI. The assay was immunoSEQ multiplex PCR, and TCRdb's table has in-frame clones only and misses some. The table records roughly 110,000 clones, 88% of them present only once. Material for sequencing was PBMCs. The clonotype comes from a woman under 30 in good health and CMV-seropositive. The chain joins TRBV18 to TRBJ2-3; 9 nucleotides match TRBD2. The CDR3 DNA is TGTGCCAGCTCACCACGGTCTAGCGGGGTTTCAGATACGCAGTATTTT. It encodes CASSPRSSGVSDTQYF.